This T cell receptor (beta chain) was identified in a study of STAT5B mutations in CD4+ large granular lymphocyte leukemia. Study conclusions and caveats: About a quarter of private leukemic clonotypes occurred rarely in other patients' non-leukemic repertoires. 8/27 top patient clones versus 2/35 control clones were TRBV06-family.

As for this clone: What it binds is not known.

The survey-level immunoSEQ assay was used. TCRdb's copy holds only in-frame clones and misses some; the assay was immunoSEQ multiplex PCR. The sample gives just under 35,000 clones, 65% to 70% of which show up once; roughly 1.6% is in the top ten. The ends were cut back, 0 bases at V and 9 bases at J, with 15 bases in the middle. This CDR3 contains 15 residues. Germline CDR1 reads SEHNR; CDR2 reads FQNEAQ (reference sequence). The rearrangement joins TRBV7-9 to TRBJ1-5, with D unresolved. The TCR originated in a human donor in good health. Sequences were obtained from CD4+ T cells from blood buffy coats. CDR3 nucleotides: TGTGCCAGCAGCTTAGCGGGCGTAGTAGCGGGGCCCCAGCATTTT. It translates to CASSLAGVVAGPQHF.